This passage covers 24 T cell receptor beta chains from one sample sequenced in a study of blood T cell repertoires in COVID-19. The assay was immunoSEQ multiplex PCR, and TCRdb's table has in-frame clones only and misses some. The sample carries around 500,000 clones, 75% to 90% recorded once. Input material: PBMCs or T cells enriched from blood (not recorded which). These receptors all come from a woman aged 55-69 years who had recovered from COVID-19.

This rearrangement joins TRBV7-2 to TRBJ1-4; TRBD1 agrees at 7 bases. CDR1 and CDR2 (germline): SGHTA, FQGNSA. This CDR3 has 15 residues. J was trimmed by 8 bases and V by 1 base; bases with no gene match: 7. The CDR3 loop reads CASSLGPQGNEKLFF. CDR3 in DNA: TGTGCCAGCAGCTTAGGACCACAGGGGAACGAAAAACTGTTTTTT. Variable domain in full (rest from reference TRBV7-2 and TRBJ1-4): GAGVSQSPSNKVTEKGKDVELRCDPISGHTALYWYRQSLGQGLEFLIYFQGNSAPDKSGLPSDRFSAERTGGSVSTLTIQRTQQEDSAVYLCASSLGPQGNEKLFFGSGTQLSVL.

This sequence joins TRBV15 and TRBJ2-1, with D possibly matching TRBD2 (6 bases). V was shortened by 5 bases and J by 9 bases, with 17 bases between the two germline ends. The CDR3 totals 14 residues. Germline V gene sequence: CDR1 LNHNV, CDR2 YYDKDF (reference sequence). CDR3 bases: TGTGCCACCAGCTCCCCCAAGGGAGCGGGTGAGCAGTTCTTC. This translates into CATSSPKGAGEQFF.

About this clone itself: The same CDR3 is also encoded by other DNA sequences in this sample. CDR3 amino acids: CASSSGGFGNTIYF. As DNA, the CDR3 is TGCGCCAGCAGCTCAGGGGGCTTTGGAAACACCATATATTTT. V gene TRBV5-1 combines with J gene TRBJ1-3, with TRBD1 identical over 8 bases. The V and J ends lost 3 bases and 3 bases, in that order; junction bases with no gene match: 2. Germline CDR1 and CDR2: SGHRS and YFSETQ. The CDR3 is made up of 14 amino acids. Full variable domain (outside the CDR3, taken from reference TRBV5-1 and TRBJ1-3): KAGVTQTPRYLIKTRGQQVTLSCSPISGHRSVSWYQQTPGQGLQFLFEYFSETQRNKGNFPGRFSGRQFSNSRSEMNVSTLELGDSALYLCASSSGGFGNTIYFGEGSWLTVV.

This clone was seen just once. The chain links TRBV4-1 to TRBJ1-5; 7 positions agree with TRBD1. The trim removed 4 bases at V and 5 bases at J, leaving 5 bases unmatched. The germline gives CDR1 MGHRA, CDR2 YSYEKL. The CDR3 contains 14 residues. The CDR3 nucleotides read TGCGCCAGCAGCCCAAGACAGGGTGATCAGCCCCAGCATTTT. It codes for CASSPRQGDQPQHF.

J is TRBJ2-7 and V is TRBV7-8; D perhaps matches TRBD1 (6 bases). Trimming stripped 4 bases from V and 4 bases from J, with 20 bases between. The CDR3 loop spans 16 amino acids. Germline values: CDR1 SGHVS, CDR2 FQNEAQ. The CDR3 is CASSSPSLGQKYEQYF. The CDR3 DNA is TGTGCCAGCAGCTCCCCTTCTTTAGGACAGAAATACGAGCAGTACTTC. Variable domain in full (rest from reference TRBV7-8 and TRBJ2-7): GAGVSQSPRYKVAKRGQDVALRCDPISGHVSLFWYQQALGQGPEFLTYFQNEAQLDKSGLPSDRFFAERPEGSVSTLKIQRTQQEDSAVYLCASSSPSLGQKYEQYFGPGTRLTVT.

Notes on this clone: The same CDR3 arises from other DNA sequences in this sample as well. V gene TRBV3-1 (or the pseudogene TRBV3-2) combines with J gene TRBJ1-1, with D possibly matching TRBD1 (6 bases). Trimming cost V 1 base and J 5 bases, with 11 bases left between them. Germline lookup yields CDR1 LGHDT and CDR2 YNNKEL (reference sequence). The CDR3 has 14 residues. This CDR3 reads CASSQGGRGTEAFF. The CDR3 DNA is TGTGCCAGCAGCCAAGGGGGGAGGGGGACTGAAGCTTTCTTT.

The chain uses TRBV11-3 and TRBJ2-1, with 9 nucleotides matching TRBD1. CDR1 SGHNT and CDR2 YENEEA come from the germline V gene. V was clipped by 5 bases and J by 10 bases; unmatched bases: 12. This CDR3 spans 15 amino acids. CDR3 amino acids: CASSPGQGILLEQFF. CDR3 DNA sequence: TGTGCCAGCAGCCCGGGACAGGGTATTCTATTAGAGCAGTTCTTC.

The CDR3 region is CASSPWGGANTEAFF. The CDR3 DNA sequence: TGTGCCAGCAGCCCTTGGGGGGGGGCTAACACTGAAGCTTTCTTT. The chain combines TRBV11-2 with TRBJ1-1, with TRBD1 as a possible D gene (6 bases). This CDR3 has 15 residues. Looked up from germline, CDR1 is SGHAT and CDR2 is FQNNGV. Trimming stripped 5 bases from V and 2 bases from J, with 15 bases between.

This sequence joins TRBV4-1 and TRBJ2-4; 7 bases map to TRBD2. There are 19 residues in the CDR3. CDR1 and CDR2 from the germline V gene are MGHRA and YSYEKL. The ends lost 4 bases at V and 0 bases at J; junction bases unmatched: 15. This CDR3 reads CASSRGGSALIGAKNIQYF. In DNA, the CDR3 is TGCGCCAGCAGCCGGGGGGGATCAGCCCTAATAGGAGCCAAAAACATTCAGTACTTC.

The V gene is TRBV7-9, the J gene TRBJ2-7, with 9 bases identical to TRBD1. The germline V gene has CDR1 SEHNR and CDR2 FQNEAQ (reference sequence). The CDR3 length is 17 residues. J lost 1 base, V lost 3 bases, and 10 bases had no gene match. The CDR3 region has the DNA TGTGCCAGCAGCTTGTTAACCGGGACAGGGAAATCCTACGAGCAGTACTTC. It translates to CASSLLTGTGKSYEQYF.

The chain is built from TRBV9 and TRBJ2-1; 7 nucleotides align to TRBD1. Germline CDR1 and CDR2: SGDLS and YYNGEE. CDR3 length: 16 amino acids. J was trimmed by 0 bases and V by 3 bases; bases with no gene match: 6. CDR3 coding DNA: TGTGCCAGCAGCGGTACCGGGACAGTCTCCTACAATGAGCAGTTCTTC. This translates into CASSGTGTVSYNEQFF.

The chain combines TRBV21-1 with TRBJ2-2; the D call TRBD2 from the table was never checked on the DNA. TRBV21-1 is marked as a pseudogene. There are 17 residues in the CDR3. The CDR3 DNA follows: TGTGCCAGCAGCCCCCGGTGGGGGGGCCCTAACACCGGGGAGCTGTTTTTT. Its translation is CASSPRWGGPNTGELFF.

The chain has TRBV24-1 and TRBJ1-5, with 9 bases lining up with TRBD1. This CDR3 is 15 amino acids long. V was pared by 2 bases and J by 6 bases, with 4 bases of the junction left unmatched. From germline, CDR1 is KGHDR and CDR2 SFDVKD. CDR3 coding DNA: TGTGCCACCAGTGATTCCGGGACAGGGACTCAGCCCCAGCATTTT. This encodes CATSDSGTGTQPQHF.

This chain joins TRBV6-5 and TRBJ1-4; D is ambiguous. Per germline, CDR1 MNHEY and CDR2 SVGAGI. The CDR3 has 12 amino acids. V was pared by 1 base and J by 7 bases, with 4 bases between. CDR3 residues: CASSYFGEKLFF. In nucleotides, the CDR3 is TGTGCCAGCAGTTACTTCGGTGAAAAACTGTTTTTT.

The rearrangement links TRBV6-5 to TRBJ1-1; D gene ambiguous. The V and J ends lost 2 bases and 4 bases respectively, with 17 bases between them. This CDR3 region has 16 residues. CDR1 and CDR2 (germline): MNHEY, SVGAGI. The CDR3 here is CASSYLRGGRATEAFF. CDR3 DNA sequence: TGTGCCAGCAGTTACCTCAGAGGAGGGAGGGCCACTGAAGCTTTCTTT.

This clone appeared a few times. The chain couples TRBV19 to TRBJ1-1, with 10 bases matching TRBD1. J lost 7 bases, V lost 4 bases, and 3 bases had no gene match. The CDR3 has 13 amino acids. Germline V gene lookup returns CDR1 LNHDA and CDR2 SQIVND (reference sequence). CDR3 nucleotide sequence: TGTGCCAGTAGTAGGACAGGGGGAGATGAAGCTTTCTTT. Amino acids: CASSRTGGDEAFF.

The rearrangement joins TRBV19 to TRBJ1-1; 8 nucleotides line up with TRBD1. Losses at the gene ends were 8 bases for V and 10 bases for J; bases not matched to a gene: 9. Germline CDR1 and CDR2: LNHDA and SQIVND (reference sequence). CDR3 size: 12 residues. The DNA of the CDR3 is TGTGCCAGTGGACAGGGCCGGAGAGGAGCTTTCTTT. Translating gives CASGQGRRGAFF. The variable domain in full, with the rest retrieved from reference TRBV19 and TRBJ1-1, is DGGITQSPKYLFRKEGQNVTLSCEQNLNHDAMYWYRQDPGQGLRLIYYSQIVNDFQKGDIAEGYSVSREKKESFPLTVTSAQKNPTAFYLCASGQGRRGAFFGQGTRLTVV.

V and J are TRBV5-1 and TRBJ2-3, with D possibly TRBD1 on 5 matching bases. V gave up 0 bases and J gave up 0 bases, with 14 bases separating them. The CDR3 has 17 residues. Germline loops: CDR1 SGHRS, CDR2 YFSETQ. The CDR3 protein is CASSLGQGRVSTDTQYF. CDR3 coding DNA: TGCGCCAGCAGCTTGGGCCAGGGCAGGGTTAGCACAGATACGCAGTATTTT.

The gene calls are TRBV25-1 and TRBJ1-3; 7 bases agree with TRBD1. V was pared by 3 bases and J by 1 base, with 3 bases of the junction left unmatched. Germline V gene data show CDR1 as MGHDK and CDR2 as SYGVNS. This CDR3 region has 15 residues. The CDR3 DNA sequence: TGTGCCAGCAGTGAGGGGACAGCGTCTGGAAACACCATATATTTT. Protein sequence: CASSEGTASGNTIYF.

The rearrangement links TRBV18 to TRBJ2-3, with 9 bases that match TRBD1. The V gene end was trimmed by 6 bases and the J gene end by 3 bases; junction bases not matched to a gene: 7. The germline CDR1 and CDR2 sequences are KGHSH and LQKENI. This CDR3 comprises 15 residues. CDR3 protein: CASSPRQGVTDTQYF. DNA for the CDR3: TGTGCCAGCTCCCCTAGACAGGGGGTAACAGATACGCAGTATTTT.

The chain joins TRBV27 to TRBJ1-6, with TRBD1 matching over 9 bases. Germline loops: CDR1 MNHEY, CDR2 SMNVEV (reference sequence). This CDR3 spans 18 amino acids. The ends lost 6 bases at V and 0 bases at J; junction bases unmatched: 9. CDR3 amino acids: CASRLHGTGSSYNSPLHF. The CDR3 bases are TGTGCCAGCAGACTCCACGGGACAGGGAGCTCCTATAATTCACCCCTCCACTTT.

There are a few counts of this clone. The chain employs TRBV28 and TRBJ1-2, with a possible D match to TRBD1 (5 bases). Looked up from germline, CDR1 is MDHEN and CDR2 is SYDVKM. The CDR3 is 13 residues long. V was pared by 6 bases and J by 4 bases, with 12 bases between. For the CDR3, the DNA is TGTGCCAGCAGGCCAGGGATTCCCTATGGCTACACCTTC. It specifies CASRPGIPYGYTF.

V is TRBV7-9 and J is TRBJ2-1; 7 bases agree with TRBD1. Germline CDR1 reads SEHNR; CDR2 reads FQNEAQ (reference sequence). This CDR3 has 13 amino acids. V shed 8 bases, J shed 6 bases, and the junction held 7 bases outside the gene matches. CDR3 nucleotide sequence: TGTGCCAGCTTAAGGACAGGATCCAATGAGCAGTTCTTC. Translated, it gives CASLRTGSNEQFF.

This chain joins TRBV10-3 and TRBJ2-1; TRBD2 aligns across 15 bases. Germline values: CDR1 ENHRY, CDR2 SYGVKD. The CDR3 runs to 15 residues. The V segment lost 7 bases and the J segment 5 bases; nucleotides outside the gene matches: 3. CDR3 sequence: CAITRTSGGDNEQFF. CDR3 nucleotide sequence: TGTGCCATCACTAGGACTAGCGGGGGGGACAATGAGCAGTTCTTC.